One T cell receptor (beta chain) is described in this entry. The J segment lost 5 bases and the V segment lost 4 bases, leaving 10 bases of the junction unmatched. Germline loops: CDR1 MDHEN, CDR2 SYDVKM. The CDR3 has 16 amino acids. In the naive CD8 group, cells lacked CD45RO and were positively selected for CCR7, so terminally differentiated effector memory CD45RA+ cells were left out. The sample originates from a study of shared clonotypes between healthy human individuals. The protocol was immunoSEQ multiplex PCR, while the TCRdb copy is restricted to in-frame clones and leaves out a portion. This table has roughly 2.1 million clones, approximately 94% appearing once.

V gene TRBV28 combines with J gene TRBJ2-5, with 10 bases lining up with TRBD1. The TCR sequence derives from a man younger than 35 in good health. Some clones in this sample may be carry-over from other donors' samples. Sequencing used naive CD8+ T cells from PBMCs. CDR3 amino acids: CASSSPGQGLSETQYF. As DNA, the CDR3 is TGTGCCAGCAGTTCCCCGGGACAGGGGTTGTCCGAGACCCAGTACTTC.